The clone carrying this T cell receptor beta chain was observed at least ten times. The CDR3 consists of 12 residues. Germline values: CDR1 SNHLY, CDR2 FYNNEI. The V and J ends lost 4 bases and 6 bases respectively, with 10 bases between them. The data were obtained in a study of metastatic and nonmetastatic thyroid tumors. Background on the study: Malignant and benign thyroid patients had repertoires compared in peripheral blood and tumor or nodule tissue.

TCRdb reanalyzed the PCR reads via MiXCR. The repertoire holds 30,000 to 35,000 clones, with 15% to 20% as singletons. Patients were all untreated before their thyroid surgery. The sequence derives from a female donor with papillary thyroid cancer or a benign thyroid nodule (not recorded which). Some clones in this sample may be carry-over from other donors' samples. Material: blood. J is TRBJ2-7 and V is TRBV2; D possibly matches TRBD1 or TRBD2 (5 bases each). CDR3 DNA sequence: TGTGCCAGCAGTGGGATGAGGGGCGAGCAGTACTTC. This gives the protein CASSGMRGEQYF.